The table lists the clone carrying this T cell receptor beta chain with many counts. TCRdb re-analysed the RT-PCR reads in MiXCR, keeping a single row per CDR3 protein. The sample lists roughly 30,000 distinct CDR3 sequences; approximately 6.2% were seen once. The V gene end was trimmed by 5 bases and the J gene end by 3 bases; junction bases not matched to a gene: 11. This CDR3 contains 16 residues. Germline CDR1 reads LNHDA; CDR2 reads SQIVND (reference sequence). This sample was taken from a study of patients and donors after allogeneic stem cell transplantation. Sequenced sample: blood, either unsorted or a sorted T cell fraction (not recorded which). The chain recombines TRBV19 with TRBJ2-3; TRBD1 matches 7 bases. The clonotype originates from a human donor who was either an allogeneic HSCT recipient or a stem cell or donor lymphocyte infusion donor (not recorded which). It is not recorded whose cells these are; they may come from a transplant donor. The CDR3 DNA is TGTGCCAGTAGTCCCCAAGGGGCAGGGGGAACAGATACGCAGTATTTT. Translated, it gives CASSPQGAGGTDTQYF.